The sequence of this TCR beta chain was determined in a study of T cells in Graves' hyperthyroidism and ophthalmopathy. This clonotype has ten or more counts. RNA transcripts were the template for amplifying TCR beta CDR3 regions. Researchers ran a first-round RT-PCR on the TCR CDR3 using the HTBI primer set. Via MiXCR, TCRdb re-called the multiplex PCR reads, giving one row per CDR3 protein. The profile shows a few hundred thousand distinct CDR3 sequences, around 20% of them singletons. Germline V gene data show CDR1 as SGDLS and CDR2 as YYNGEE. This CDR3 contains 15 residues. V was clipped by 4 bases and J by 1 base, with 11 bases between them.

V usage is TRBV9 and J usage is TRBJ2-2; D not resolved. The sequenced material came from blood. The receptor comes from a young man with Graves' hyperthyroidism. The CDR3 spells CASSPRGGNTGELFF. Here the CDR3 DNA reads TGTGCCAGCAGCCCCCGAGGTGGGAACACCGGGGAGCTGTTTTTT.